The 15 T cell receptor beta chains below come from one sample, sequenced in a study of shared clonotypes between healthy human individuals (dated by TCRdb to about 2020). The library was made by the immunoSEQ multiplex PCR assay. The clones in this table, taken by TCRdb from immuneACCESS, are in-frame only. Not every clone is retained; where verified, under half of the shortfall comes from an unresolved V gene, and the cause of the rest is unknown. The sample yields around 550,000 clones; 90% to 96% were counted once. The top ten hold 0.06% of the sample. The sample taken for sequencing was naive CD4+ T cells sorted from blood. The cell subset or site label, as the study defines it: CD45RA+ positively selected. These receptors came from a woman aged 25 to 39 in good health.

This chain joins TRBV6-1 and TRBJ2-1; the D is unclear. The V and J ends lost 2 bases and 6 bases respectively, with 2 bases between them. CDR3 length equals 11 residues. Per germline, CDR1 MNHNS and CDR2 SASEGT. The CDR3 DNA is TGTGCCAGCAGTGAATTCAATGAGCAGTTCTTC. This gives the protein CASSEFNEQFF.

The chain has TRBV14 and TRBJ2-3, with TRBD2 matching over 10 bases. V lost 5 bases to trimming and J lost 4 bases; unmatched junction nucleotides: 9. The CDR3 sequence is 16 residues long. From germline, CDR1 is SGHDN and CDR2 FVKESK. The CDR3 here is CASSKRAGGPADTQYF. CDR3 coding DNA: TGTGCCAGCAGCAAGAGAGCGGGAGGGCCGGCAGATACGCAGTATTTT. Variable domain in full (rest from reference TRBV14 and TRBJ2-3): EAGVTQFPSHSVIEKGQTVTLRCDPISGHDNLYWYRRVMGKEIKFLLHFVKESKQDESGMPNNRFLAERTGGTYSTLKVQPAELEDSGVYFCASSKRAGGPADTQYFGPGTRLTVL.

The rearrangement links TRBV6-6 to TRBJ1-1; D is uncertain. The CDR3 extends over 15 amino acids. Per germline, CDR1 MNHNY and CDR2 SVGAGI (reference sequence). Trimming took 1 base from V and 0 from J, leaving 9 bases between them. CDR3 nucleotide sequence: TGTGCCAGCAGTTACTGGGTGGGAATGAACACTGAAGCTTTCTTT. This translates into CASSYWVGMNTEAFF.

In DNA form, the CDR3 reads TGCACCAGCAGCCAAGAGGGCCGGGGGAGGTACGAGCAGTACTTC. Translated, it gives CTSSQEGRGRYEQYF. V usage is TRBV1 and J usage is TRBJ2-7; the table calls TRBD2, which could not be checked here. TRBV1 is designated a pseudogene. CDR3 length: 15 amino acids.

The CDR3: CASIQGALSTEAFF. CDR3 in DNA: TGTGCCAGCATACAGGGGGCTTTGAGCACTGAAGCTTTCTTT. V is TRBV7-9 and J is TRBJ1-1, with 9 bases matching TRBD1. With V trimmed by 7 bases and J by 4 bases, 7 bases remained unmatched. This CDR3 is built from 14 residues. The germline V gene has CDR1 SEHNR and CDR2 FQNEAQ (reference sequence).

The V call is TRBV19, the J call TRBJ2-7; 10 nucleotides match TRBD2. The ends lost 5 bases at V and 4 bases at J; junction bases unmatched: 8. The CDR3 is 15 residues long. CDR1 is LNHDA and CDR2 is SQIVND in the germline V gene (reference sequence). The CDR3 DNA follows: TGTGCCAGTAGTCCTCGACTAGCGGGCAGGTACGAGCAGTACTTC. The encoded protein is CASSPRLAGRYEQYF. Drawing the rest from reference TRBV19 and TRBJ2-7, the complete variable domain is DGGITQSPKYLFRKEGQNVTLSCEQNLNHDAMYWYRQDPGQGLRLIYYSQIVNDFQKGDIAEGYSVSREKKESFPLTVTSAQKNPTAFYLCASSPRLAGRYEQYFGPGTRLTVT.

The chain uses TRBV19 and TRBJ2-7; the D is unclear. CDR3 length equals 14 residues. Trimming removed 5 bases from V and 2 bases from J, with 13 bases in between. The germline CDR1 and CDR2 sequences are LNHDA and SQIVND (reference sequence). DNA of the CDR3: TGTGCCAGTAGTTCCCGTGGTCTCACCTACGAGCAGTACTTC. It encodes CASSSRGLTYEQYF.

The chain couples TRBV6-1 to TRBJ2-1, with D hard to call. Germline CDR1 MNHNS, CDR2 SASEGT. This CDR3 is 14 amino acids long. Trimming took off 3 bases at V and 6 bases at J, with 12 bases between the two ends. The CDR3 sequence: CASSDRQIFNEQFF. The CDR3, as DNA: TGTGCCAGCAGTGACAGGCAGATCTTCAATGAGCAGTTCTTC.

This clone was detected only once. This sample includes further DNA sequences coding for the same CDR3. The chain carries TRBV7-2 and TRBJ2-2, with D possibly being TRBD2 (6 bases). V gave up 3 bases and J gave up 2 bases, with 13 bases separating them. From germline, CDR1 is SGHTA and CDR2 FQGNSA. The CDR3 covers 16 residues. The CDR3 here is CASSLGGQLNTGELFF. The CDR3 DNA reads TGTGCCAGCAGCTTGGGAGGCCAGCTCAACACCGGGGAGCTGTTTTTT.

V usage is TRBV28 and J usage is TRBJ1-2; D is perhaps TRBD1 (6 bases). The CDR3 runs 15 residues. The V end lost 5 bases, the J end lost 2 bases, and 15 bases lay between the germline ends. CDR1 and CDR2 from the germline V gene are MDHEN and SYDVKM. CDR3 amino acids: CASSLHRAPNYGYTF. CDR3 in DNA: TGTGCCAGCAGTCTCCACAGGGCTCCGAACTATGGCTACACCTTC.

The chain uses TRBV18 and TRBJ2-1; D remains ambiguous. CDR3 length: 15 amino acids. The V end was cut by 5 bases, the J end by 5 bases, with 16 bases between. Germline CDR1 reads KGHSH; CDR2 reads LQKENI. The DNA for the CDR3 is TGTGCCAGCTCAGCATACCTCTCACAAGACAATGAGCAGTTCTTC. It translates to CASSAYLSQDNEQFF. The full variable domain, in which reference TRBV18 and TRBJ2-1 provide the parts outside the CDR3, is NAGVMQNPRHLVRRRGQEARLRCSPMKGHSHVYWYRQLPEEGLKFMVYLQKENIIDESGMPKERFSAEFPKEGPSILRIQQVVRGDSAAYFCASSAYLSQDNEQFFGPGTRLTVL.

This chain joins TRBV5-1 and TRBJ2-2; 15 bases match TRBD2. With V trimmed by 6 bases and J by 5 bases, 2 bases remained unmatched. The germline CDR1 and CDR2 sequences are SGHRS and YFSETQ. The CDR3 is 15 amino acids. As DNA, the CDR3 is TGCGCCAGCACCGGACTAGCGGGAGGGACCGGGGAGCTGTTTTTT. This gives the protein CASTGLAGGTGELFF.

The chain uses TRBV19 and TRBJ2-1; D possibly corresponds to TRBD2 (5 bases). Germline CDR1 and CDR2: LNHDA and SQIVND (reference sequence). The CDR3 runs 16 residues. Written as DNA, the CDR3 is TGTGCAGCCGCAGCGCTCGACGGGAACTCCTACAATGAGCAGTTCTTC. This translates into CAAAALDGNSYNEQFF. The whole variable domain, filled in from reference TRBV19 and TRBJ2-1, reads DGGITQSPKYLFRKEGQNVTLSCEQNLNHDAMYWYRQDPGQGLRLIYYSQIVNDFQKGDIAEGYSVSREKKESFPLTVTSAQKNPTAFYLCAAAALDGNSYNEQFFGPGTRLTVL.

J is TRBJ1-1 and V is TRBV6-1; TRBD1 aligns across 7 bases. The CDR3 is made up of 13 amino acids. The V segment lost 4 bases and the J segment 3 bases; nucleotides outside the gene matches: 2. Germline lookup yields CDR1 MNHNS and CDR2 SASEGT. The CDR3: CASSGRGDTEAFF. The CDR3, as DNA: TGTGCCAGCAGTGGCAGGGGGGACACTGAAGCTTTCTTT.

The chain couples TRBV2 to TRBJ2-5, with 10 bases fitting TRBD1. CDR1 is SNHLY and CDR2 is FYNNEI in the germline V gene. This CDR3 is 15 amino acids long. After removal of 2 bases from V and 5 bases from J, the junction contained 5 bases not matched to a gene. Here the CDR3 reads CASSETWTGGETQYF. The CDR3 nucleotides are TGTGCCAGCAGTGAAACCTGGACAGGGGGGGAGACCCAGTACTTC.